The 24 T cell receptor beta chains given below trace back to one sample, sequenced in a study of CD8+CD57+ T cells in acquired aplastic anemia. The TCR beta profiling, which covered VDJ combination and CDR3 sequence, was carried out using genomic DNA as the template. Via MiXCR, TCRdb re-called the reads, giving one row per CDR3 protein. The sample holds 200,000 to 250,000 distinct CDR3 sequences; approximately 57% are singletons and the top ten take around 32%. Sequenced: sorted CD4+, CD8+, or CD8+CD57+ T cells (not recorded which) from PBMCs. These receptors came from a human donor in good health.

This clonotype has at least ten counts. V is TRBV7-8 and J is TRBJ1-1, with unresolved D. CDR3 size: 15 residues. The V gene's germline CDR1 is SGHVS and CDR2 FQNEAQ. Trimming removed 2 bases at V and 0 bases at J, with 10 bases between. The CDR3 spells CASSLLPVMNTEAFF. Here the CDR3 DNA reads TGTGCCAGCAGCTTATTACCGGTTATGAACACTGAAGCTTTCTTT.

The genes are TRBV7-8 and TRBJ2-7; TRBD2 matches 14 bases. CDR1 and CDR2 from the germline V gene are SGHVS and FQNEAQ. The CDR3 covers 17 residues. V was clipped by 5 bases and J by 3 bases; unmatched bases: 9. The CDR3 sequence is CASSRGTSGSRGYEQYF. The CDR3 coding sequence is TGTGCCAGCAGCCGGGGGACTAGCGGGAGTAGGGGCTACGAGCAGTACTTC.

The chain joins TRBV7-9 to TRBJ1-1, with D possibly matching TRBD1 (5 bases). V lost 6 bases, J lost 11 bases, and 10 bases lay in between. In germline, CDR1 is SEHNR, CDR2 FQNEAQ (reference sequence). The CDR3 extends over 10 amino acids. The CDR3 DNA reads TGTGCCAGCAGGAGAGGGACGGCTTTCTTT. It codes for CASRRGTAFF.

This clonotype was seen at least ten times. The chain employs TRBV6-5 and TRBJ2-3; 8 positions agree with TRBD2. Looked up from germline, CDR1 is MNHEY and CDR2 is SVGAGI. V trimming: 2 bases; J trimming: 6 bases; junction bases outside the gene matches: 16. This CDR3 is 18 amino acids long. The CDR3 DNA follows: TGTGCCAGCAGTTACAGGAGTCCAGCGGGAGATCCAGGGGATACGCAGTATTTT. Residues: CASSYRSPAGDPGDTQYF.

This clonotype occurred once. A much larger clone lies one base from this, so it may be a read error. The missing conserved phenylalanine or tryptophan at the end of this CDR3 makes a read error likely. The rearrangement uses TRBV4-1 and TRBJ1-5, with D uncertain. Deletions cut 1 base from V and 4 bases from J, with 8 bases between. CDR3 length: 14 amino acids. Germline values: CDR1 MGHRA, CDR2 YSYEKL. CDR3: CASSQVQSNQPQHS. Written as DNA, the CDR3 is TGCGCCAGCAGCCAAGTTCAGTCTAATCAGCCCCAGCATTCT.

V and J are TRBV25-1 and TRBJ2-2; maybe TRBD2 (6 bases). Germline CDR1 reads MGHDK; CDR2 reads SYGVNS. V lost 3 bases and J lost 1, with 12 bases in between. The CDR3 runs 16 residues. CDR3 coding DNA: TGTGCCAGCAGTGAGACGGGACTGAGGAACACCGGGGAGCTGTTTTTT. Amino acid sequence: CASSETGLRNTGELFF. Using reference TRBV25-1 and TRBJ2-2 for the parts outside the CDR3, the full variable domain is EADIYQTPRYLVIGTGKKITLECSQTMGHDKMYWYQQDPGMELHLIHYSYGVNSTEKGDLSSESTVSRIRTEHFPLTLESARPSHTSQYLCASSETGLRNTGELFFGEGSRLTVL.

As concerns this clonotype: A read error may explain this, as a much larger clone is one base away. The rearrangement links TRBV5-6 to TRBJ1-4; D is unclear. The V gene's germline CDR1 is SGHDT and CDR2 YYEEEE. The CDR3 covers 13 residues. CDR3 amino acids: CACSSGTNEKLFF. CDR3 in DNA: TGTGCCTGCAGCTCTGGAACTAATGAAAAACTGTTTTTT.

This sequence joins TRBV7-2 and TRBJ1-1, with D maybe TRBD1 (6 bases). In germline, CDR1 is SGHTA, CDR2 FQGNSA. V was shortened by 3 bases and J by 2 bases, with 19 bases between the two germline ends. CDR3 length: 17 amino acids. The CDR3 reads CASSFGGAYGINTEAFF. CDR3 DNA sequence: TGTGCCAGCAGCTTCGGGGGGGCTTACGGTATTAACACTGAAGCTTTCTTT.

The chain recombines TRBV14 with TRBJ2-7; possibly TRBD2 for D (6 bases). Trimming shortened V by 4 bases and J by 2 bases, and 15 bases separated the two germline ends. The germline V gene has CDR1 SGHDN and CDR2 FVKESK. The CDR3 contains 15 residues. The CDR3 DNA sequence: TGTGCCAGCAGCCTAGGCGACGCGGGAACCTACGAGCAGTACTTC. Translating gives CASSLGDAGTYEQYF.

This chain connects TRBV7-6 to TRBJ2-7; 8 bases are a match to TRBD1. This CDR3 has 13 amino acids. The V gene's germline CDR1 is SGHVS and CDR2 FNYEAQ. V was pared by 5 bases and J by 5 bases, with 5 bases of the junction left unmatched. The CDR3 region has the DNA TGTGCCAGCAGCACCAGGGGGCTGAACGAGCAGTACTTC. This translates into CASSTRGLNEQYF.

CDR3 protein: CASNAGRTQETQYF. CDR3 DNA: TGTGCCAGTAATGCGGGACGTACGCAGGAGACCCAGTACTTC. The gene calls are TRBV19 and TRBJ2-5, with D maybe TRBD2 (6 bases). Germline CDR1 and CDR2: LNHDA and SQIVND (reference sequence). Between the trimmed V and J ends, which lost 7 bases and 5 bases, there was a span of 17 bases. This CDR3 is 14 amino acids long.

This clonotype came up many times. The chain has TRBV4-1 and TRBJ2-7; TRBD1 matches 7 bases. CDR1 and CDR2 (germline): MGHRA, YSYEKL. Trimming took 4 bases from V and 10 from J; bases not matched to a gene: 13. The CDR3 is made up of 14 amino acids. CDR3 sequence (DNA): TGCGCCAGCAGCCCCCGACAGGGTTCAGATTTTCAGTACTTC. Protein: CASSPRQGSDFQYF.

The rearrangement links TRBV20-1 to TRBJ2-2, with D unresolved. Germline CDR1 and CDR2: DFQATT and SNEGSKA (reference sequence). V lost 3 bases to trimming and J lost 5 bases, with 10 bases between them. This CDR3 spans 13 amino acids. The CDR3 DNA sequence: TGCAGTGCTAGGGGCCTAAGAACCGGGGAGCTGTTTTTT. It codes for CSARGLRTGELFF.

The genes are TRBV9 and TRBJ1-3; TRBD1 aligns across 7 bases. The J call could be wrong; TRBJ2-2 is a better fit for the DNA end. The germline gives CDR1 SGDLS, CDR2 YYNGEE. This CDR3 is 15 amino acids long. Here the CDR3 DNA reads TGTGCCAGCAGCGTAGGGGACAGAGACACCGGGGAGCTGTTTTTT. It is translated as CASSVGDRDTGELFF.

The chain is built from TRBV19 and TRBJ1-1; D gene unclear. This CDR3 has 13 amino acids. The germline V gene has CDR1 LNHDA and CDR2 SQIVND (reference sequence). V dropped 5 bases and J dropped 1 base, with 8 bases sitting between them. CDR3 in DNA: TGTGCCAGTAGTCCGCGACAGAACACTGAAGCTTTCTTT. Translation: CASSPRQNTEAFF. The variable domain in full, completed from reference TRBV19 and TRBJ1-1, reads DGGITQSPKYLFRKEGQNVTLSCEQNLNHDAMYWYRQDPGQGLRLIYYSQIVNDFQKGDIAEGYSVSREKKESFPLTVTSAQKNPTAFYLCASSPRQNTEAFFGQGTRLTVV.

V is TRBV9 and J is TRBJ1-3, with D unresolved. The CDR3 is made up of 11 amino acids. Germline CDR1 and CDR2: SGDLS and YYNGEE. Trimming shortened V by 4 bases and J by 8 bases, and 7 bases separated the two germline ends. The DNA for the CDR3 is TGTGCCAGCAGCTCGGGATACACCATATATTTT. Translation gives CASSSGYTIYF.

The chain joins TRBV19 to TRBJ2-7, with TRBD2 matching 10 bases. The CDR3 length is 15 residues. The germline CDR1 and CDR2 sequences are LNHDA and SQIVND (reference sequence). Trimming at V came to 5 bases and at J to 6 bases, leaving 10 bases not matched to a gene. The CDR3 DNA is TGTGCCAGTAGTCCGGCTAGCGGGAGTATGAGCGAGCAGTACTTC. This codes for CASSPASGSMSEQYF.

This clonotype was recorded a few times. The chain couples TRBV11-2 to TRBJ2-7; 8 positions match TRBD2. The CDR3 contains 14 residues. Germline-derived CDR1 and CDR2 are SGHAT and FQNNGV. The ends lost 6 bases at V and 5 bases at J; junction bases unmatched: 9. In DNA, the CDR3 is TGTGCCAGCAGAGATAGCGGGAAGTCCCACGAGCAGTACTTC. It encodes CASRDSGKSHEQYF.

This rearrangement joins TRBV19 to TRBJ1-5, with a tentative D call TRBD1 (6 bases). The CDR3 spans 15 residues. The V gene lost 5 bases and the J gene lost 5 bases, with 16 bases spanning the gap. The germline gives CDR1 LNHDA, CDR2 SQIVND (reference sequence). The CDR3 protein is CASSVYAGEDQPQHF. The CDR3 region has the DNA TGTGCCAGTAGTGTATATGCAGGGGAAGATCAGCCCCAGCATTTT.

J is TRBJ1-6 and V is TRBV20-1; a possible D gene is TRBD1 (6 bases). V lost 1 base to trimming and J lost 10 bases, with 11 bases between them. This CDR3 is built from 13 residues. Germline V gives CDR1 DFQATT, CDR2 SNEGSKA (reference sequence). In DNA, the CDR3 is TGCAGTGCTAGAGCGGGGGGGGCCTCACCCCTCCACTTT. Its translation: CSARAGGASPLHF.

The chain links TRBV5-1 to TRBJ2-3; D not certain. V lost 7 bases and J lost 11, with 17 bases in between. Germline assignment: CDR1 SGHRS and CDR2 YFSETQ. This CDR3 comprises 12 residues. The CDR3 DNA sequence: TGCGCCAGCGGAGCGTCCTACAATGAGCAGTATTTT. Its protein product is CASGASYNEQYF.

This clonotype showed up just once. The missing conserved phenylalanine or tryptophan at the end of this CDR3 makes a read error likely. V gene TRBV2 combines with J gene TRBJ1-2; 12 nucleotides align to TRBD1. The length of the CDR3 is 15 residues. V trimming: 6 bases; J trimming: 8 bases; junction bases outside the gene matches: 10. Per germline, CDR1 SNHLY and CDR2 FYNNEI. In nucleotides, the CDR3 is TGTGCCAGCAGCGTATGGGGACAGGGGGCTACGGGCTACACCTTA. As protein: CASSVWGQGATGYTL.

The rearrangement joins TRBV20-1 to TRBJ1-1, with D hard to call. The CDR3 sequence is 17 residues long. Trimming took 0 bases from V and 1 from J, leaving 18 bases between them. Germline V gives CDR1 DFQATT, CDR2 SNEGSKA (reference sequence). This chain's CDR3 is CSARDAARTTKNTEAFF. The CDR3 nucleotides read TGCAGTGCTAGAGATGCAGCCAGGACCACGAAGAACACTGAAGCTTTCTTT.

As DNA, the CDR3 is TGCAGTGCTAGTTGGTCGACAGGGGGTAGGAATTCACCCCTCCACTTT. Translating gives CSASWSTGGRNSPLHF. The V call is TRBV20-1, the J call TRBJ1-6, with 9 bases that match TRBD1. The CDR3 loop spans 16 amino acids. V was clipped by 3 bases and J by 7 bases; unmatched bases: 10. Germline V lookup: CDR1 DFQATT, CDR2 SNEGSKA (reference sequence).